The 27 T cell receptor beta chains below were found in one sample sequenced in a study of blood T cell repertoires in COVID-19. Repertoires were generated with immunoSEQ multiplex PCR, while TCRdb's copy carries only in-frame clones and drops some. The table lists approximately 150,000 clones, 85% to 90% of them singletons, with about 37% in the top ten. The sequencing input was peripheral blood. The origin of the receptors is a man in his fifties or sixties who had recovered from COVID-19.

The chain carries TRBV27 and TRBJ1-1; tentatively, D is TRBD1 (5 bases). Germline CDR1 is MNHEY and CDR2 is SMNVEV (reference sequence). This CDR3 has 11 residues. With 7 bases removed from V and 4 bases from J, the gap between germline ends came to 7 bases. This chain's CDR3 is CASTGRTEAFF. Written as DNA, the CDR3 is TGTGCCAGCACAGGGCGCACTGAAGCTTTCTTT.

The table lists this clone with a count of one. The CDR3 coding sequence is TGCGCCAGCGGCCCTACGGACGGGACAGGCGAACCCAAGATCCGGGGGACCCAGTACTTC. Protein product: CASGPTDGTGEPKIRGTQYF. The V call is TRBV5-1, the J call TRBJ2-5; 8 nucleotides align to TRBD1. V trimming: 7 bases; J trimming: 7 bases; junction bases outside the gene matches: 30. Looked up from germline, CDR1 is SGHRS and CDR2 is YFSETQ. There are 20 residues in the CDR3.

The chain links TRBV19 to TRBJ1-3; tentative D call: TRBD1 (6 bases). This CDR3 is built from 16 residues. CDR1 and CDR2 from the germline V gene are LNHDA and SQIVND (reference sequence). With 5 bases removed from V and 0 bases from J, the gap between germline ends came to 14 bases. This CDR3 is CASSRDRTVSGNTIYF. DNA of the CDR3: TGTGCCAGTAGTCGCGACCGGACAGTCTCTGGAAACACCATATATTTT.

V usage is TRBV5-1 and J usage is TRBJ2-7; D might be TRBD1 (6 bases). Germline V gene sequence: CDR1 SGHRS, CDR2 YFSETQ. CDR3 length: 14 amino acids. V gave up 0 bases and J gave up 2 bases, with 9 bases separating them. The CDR3 DNA reads TGCGCCAGCAGCTTGGCCTCAGGGGCCTACGAGCAGTACTTC. Residues: CASSLASGAYEQYF. Using reference TRBV5-1 and TRBJ2-7 for the parts outside the CDR3, the full variable domain is KAGVTQTPRYLIKTRGQQVTLSCSPISGHRSVSWYQQTPGQGLQFLFEYFSETQRNKGNFPGRFSGRQFSNSRSEMNVSTLELGDSALYLCASSLASGAYEQYFGPGTRLTVT.

About this clone: This sample also contains other DNA sequences that code for the same CDR3. The chain is built from TRBV6-5 and TRBJ1-1; 9 nucleotides align to TRBD1. The ends lost 6 bases at V and 1 base at J; junction bases unmatched: 3. The CDR3 length is 14 residues. Looked up from germline, CDR1 is MNHEY and CDR2 is SVGAGI. The CDR3 DNA follows: TGTGCCAGCAGGTCGGACAGGGGGAACACTGAAGCTTTCTTT. Translated, it gives CASRSDRGNTEAFF.

The rearrangement joins TRBV3-1 (or the pseudogene TRBV3-2) to TRBJ2-5; TRBD2 aligns across 8 bases. The CDR3 is 17 amino acids. Germline V CDR1 and CDR2: LGHDT, YNNKEL (reference sequence). The trim removed 1 base at V and 1 base at J, leaving 8 bases unmatched. CDR3 sequence: CASSQVTAGVFQETQYF. In DNA, the CDR3 is TGTGCCAGCAGCCAAGTTACAGCGGGGGTCTTCCAAGAGACCCAGTACTTC.

The chain uses TRBV9 and TRBJ2-6; possible D gene TRBD2, 6 bases. The V end lost 0 bases, the J end lost 4 bases, and 17 bases lay between the germline ends. The CDR3 length is 18 residues. Germline V gives CDR1 SGDLS, CDR2 YYNGEE. The CDR3, as DNA: TGTGCCAGCAGCGTAGAGGGCGGGATTGAAGCCGGGGCCAACGTCCTGACTTTC. Translation: CASSVEGGIEAGANVLTF.

The V and J genes are TRBV5-1 and TRBJ2-3, with 8 bases lining up with TRBD2. Germline V gives CDR1 SGHRS, CDR2 YFSETQ. The CDR3 runs to 15 residues. Trimming at V came to 6 bases and at J to 0 bases, leaving 6 bases not matched to a gene. CDR3 sequence reads: CASTRGGHSTDTQYF. The CDR3 region has the DNA TGCGCCAGCACACGGGGGGGTCATAGCACAGATACGCAGTATTTT.

This chain uses TRBV2 with TRBJ2-5, with D possibly being TRBD2 (7 bases). Germline V gives CDR1 SNHLY, CDR2 FYNNEI. With 10 bases removed from V and 1 base from J, the gap between germline ends came to 22 bases. CDR3 length: 16 residues. In DNA form, the CDR3 reads TGTGCCACCCAACTCTCGGGGGGCCAAGGCCAAGAGACCCAGTACTTC. Translated, it gives CATQLSGGQGQETQYF.

The rearrangement uses TRBV7-2 and TRBJ2-7; TRBD2 matches at 14 bases. The CDR3 is 16 amino acids. Germline V lookup: CDR1 SGHTA, CDR2 FQGNSA. Losses at the gene ends were 3 bases for V and 1 base for J; bases not matched to a gene: 2. Here the CDR3 DNA reads TGTGCCAGCAGCTTGGGACTAGCGGGGGCTTCCTACGAGCAGTACTTC. This gives the protein CASSLGLAGASYEQYF.

The V call is TRBV5-5, the J call TRBJ2-3, with 7 bases aligning to TRBD1. This CDR3 has 15 residues. V shed 5 bases and J 0 bases; nucleotides not matched to a gene: 6. Per the germline V gene, CDR1 is SGHKS and CDR2 is YYEKEE (reference sequence). The CDR3 bases are TGTGCCAGCAGACAGGGGCGGTTTAGCACAGATACGCAGTATTTT. This codes for CASRQGRFSTDTQYF. The variable domain in full, completed from reference TRBV5-5 and TRBJ2-3, reads DAGVTQSPTHLIKTRGQQVTLRCSPISGHKSVSWYQQVLGQGPQFIFQYYEKEERGRGNFPDRFSARQFPNYSSELNVNALLLGDSALYLCASRQGRFSTDTQYFGPGTRLTVL.

The chain combines TRBV30 with TRBJ2-3, with D possibly TRBD2 on 6 matching bases. Germline CDR1 GTSNPN, CDR2 SVGIG (reference sequence). This CDR3 contains 13 residues. The CDR3 spells CERDSRSTDTQYF. CDR3 bases: TGTGAACGGGACTCCAGAAGCACAGATACGCAGTATTTT.

This chain uses TRBV19 with TRBJ2-1, with 10 positions matching TRBD1. Germline lookup yields CDR1 LNHDA and CDR2 SQIVND (reference sequence). The V and J ends lost 7 bases and 6 bases, in that order; junction bases with no gene match: 12. This CDR3 spans 16 amino acids. The CDR3 spells CASKETPGQGTNEQFF. The DNA of the CDR3 is TGTGCCAGTAAAGAAACCCCGGGACAGGGGACCAATGAGCAGTTCTTC.

The chain recombines TRBV5-6 with TRBJ1-2; 8 bases map to TRBD1. From germline, CDR1 is SGHDT and CDR2 YYEEEE. This CDR3 spans 16 amino acids. V trimming: 4 bases; J trimming: 7 bases; junction bases outside the gene matches: 15. The CDR3 region is CASSRDRGSTFAGYTF. CDR3 nucleotides: TGTGCCAGCAGCCGAGACAGGGGAAGCACTTTCGCTGGCTACACCTTC.

This clone was counted once. This chain connects TRBV7-3 to TRBJ2-1; 12 bases fit TRBD2. CDR1 is SGHTA and CDR2 is FQGTGA in the germline V gene. V shed 5 bases and J 8 bases; nucleotides not matched to a gene: 7. This CDR3 is 15 amino acids long. CDR3 DNA sequence: TGTGCCAGCAGCGCACTAGCGGGGGGTTTCGATGAGCAGTTCTTC. It is translated as CASSALAGGFDEQFF.

The CDR3 DNA reads TGTGCCACCAGCAGAGTACTAGCGGGGGGGTCAGATACGCAGTATTTT. Translation gives CATSRVLAGGSDTQYF. This chain uses TRBV15 with TRBJ2-3, with 13 nucleotides matching TRBD2. From germline, CDR1 is LNHNV and CDR2 YYDKDF (reference sequence). CDR3 length: 16 residues. Losses at the gene ends were 1 base for V and 4 bases for J; bases not matched to a gene: 2.

This chain links TRBV2 with TRBJ2-1; no clear D gene. The germline gives CDR1 SNHLY, CDR2 FYNNEI. The V end lost 2 bases, the J end lost 0 bases, and 11 bases lay between the germline ends. The CDR3 totals 16 residues. In nucleotides, the CDR3 is TGTGCCAGCAGTGAAAGACACGCGAGCTCCTACAATGAGCAGTTCTTC. Translation: CASSERHASSYNEQFF. The full variable domain, in which reference TRBV2 and TRBJ2-1 provide the parts outside the CDR3, is EPEVTQTPSHQVTQMGQEVILRCVPISNHLYFYWYRQILGQKVEFLVSFYNNEISEKSEIFDDQFSVERPDGSNFTLKIRSTKLEDSAMYFCASSERHASSYNEQFFGPGTRLTVL.

The CDR3 spells CASSGPGGTGYNEQFF. In DNA form, the CDR3 reads TGTGCCAGCAGTGGCCCAGGGGGGACAGGCTACAATGAGCAGTTCTTC. The chain recombines TRBV2 with TRBJ2-1; TRBD1 agrees at 8 bases. From germline, CDR1 is SNHLY and CDR2 FYNNEI. The CDR3 runs 16 residues. Unmatched junction bases numbered 8, after V lost 4 bases and J lost 3 bases. Based on the CDR3 plus reference TRBV2 and TRBJ2-1, the full variable domain is EPEVTQTPSHQVTQMGQEVILRCVPISNHLYFYWYRQILGQKVEFLVSFYNNEISEKSEIFDDQFSVERPDGSNFTLKIRSTKLEDSAMYFCASSGPGGTGYNEQFFGPGTRLTVL.

The chain links TRBV4-2 to TRBJ1-2, with a possible D match to TRBD1 (6 bases). This CDR3 spans 15 amino acids. Trimming left V 0 bases short and J 5 bases short, with 13 bases between. Germline V gene sequence: CDR1 LGHNA, CDR2 YNFKEQ. The CDR3 DNA reads TGTGCCAGCAGCCAAGATCTGGGGGCGATATATGGCTACACCTTC. Protein product: CASSQDLGAIYGYTF.

This chain uses TRBV11-3 with TRBJ2-2, with TRBD2 matching 10 bases. Trimming took 10 bases from V and 5 from J; bases not matched to a gene: 10. Germline V CDR1 and CDR2: SGHNT, YENEEA. CDR3 size: 15 residues. The chain's CDR3 is CATTPTSGVTGELFF. The CDR3 DNA reads as TGTGCCACCACACCCACTAGCGGGGTAACCGGGGAGCTGTTTTTT.

This chain joins TRBV6-2 or TRBV6-3 and TRBJ2-7; TRBD1 matches 7 bases. V was pared by 5 bases and J by 3 bases, with 4 bases of the junction left unmatched. CDR1 and CDR2 (germline): MNHEY, SVGEGT. This CDR3 region has 13 residues. The CDR3 nucleotides are TGTGCCAGCAGTCTCCGGGACAGCTACGAGCAGTACTTC. This sequence encodes CASSLRDSYEQYF.

CDR3 sequence: CASSPAGQAFYNEQFF. CDR3 in DNA: TGTGCCAGCAGCCCAGCTGGACAGGCCTTCTACAATGAGCAGTTCTTC. The chain couples TRBV7-8 to TRBJ2-1, with 7 bases that match TRBD1. CDR1 is SGHVS, CDR2 FQNEAQ, per germline. This CDR3 spans 16 amino acids. The V segment lost 5 bases and the J segment 3 bases; nucleotides outside the gene matches: 10.

This chain connects TRBV14 to TRBJ2-3, with D perhaps TRBD1 (6 bases). V was trimmed by 0 bases and J by 0 bases, leaving 10 bases between them. The CDR3 length is 16 residues. CDR1 SGHDN and CDR2 FVKESK come from the germline V gene. CDR3 amino acids: CASSQDLGQSTDTQYF. The CDR3 coding sequence is TGTGCCAGCAGCCAAGATCTAGGACAGAGCACAGATACGCAGTATTTT.

The rearrangement uses TRBV5-1 and TRBJ1-1, with 7 bases aligning to TRBD1. This CDR3 is built from 12 residues. CDR1 is SGHRS, CDR2 YFSETQ, per germline. The V gene end was trimmed by 6 bases and the J gene end by 1 base; junction bases not matched to a gene: 0. The CDR3 nucleotides read TGCGCCAGCACAGGGGGGAACACTGAAGCTTTCTTT. Amino acid sequence: CASTGGNTEAFF. Together with reference TRBV5-1 and TRBJ1-1, the CDR3 gives the full variable domain: KAGVTQTPRYLIKTRGQQVTLSCSPISGHRSVSWYQQTPGQGLQFLFEYFSETQRNKGNFPGRFSGRQFSNSRSEMNVSTLELGDSALYLCASTGGNTEAFFGQGTRLTVV.

The chain links TRBV27 to TRBJ1-1; D unclear. Trimming left V 7 bases short and J 0 bases short, with 6 bases between. The CDR3 loop spans 12 amino acids. Germline assignment: CDR1 MNHEY and CDR2 SMNVEV (reference sequence). The CDR3 sequence: CASKHLNTEAFF. The CDR3 coding sequence is TGTGCCAGCAAACACCTGAACACTGAAGCTTTCTTT.

This rearrangement joins TRBV19 to TRBJ1-5, with D unresolved. Germline loops: CDR1 LNHDA, CDR2 SQIVND (reference sequence). CDR3 length equals 16 residues. Trimming removed 5 bases at V and 0 bases at J, with 14 bases between. The CDR3 loop is CASSWAETYSNQPQHF. As DNA, the CDR3 is TGTGCCAGTAGTTGGGCAGAGACCTATAGCAATCAGCCCCAGCATTTT.

The rearrangement joins TRBV23-1 to TRBJ2-1, with 9 bases matching TRBD2. TRBV23-1 qualifies as an ORF whose function is uncertain. Trimming cost V 4 bases and J 4 bases; bases outside gene matches: 5. The CDR3 length is 15 residues. Here the CDR3 reads CASSLGAGGYNEQFF. The DNA of the CDR3 is TGCGCCAGCAGTCTCGGAGCGGGGGGTTACAATGAGCAGTTCTTC.